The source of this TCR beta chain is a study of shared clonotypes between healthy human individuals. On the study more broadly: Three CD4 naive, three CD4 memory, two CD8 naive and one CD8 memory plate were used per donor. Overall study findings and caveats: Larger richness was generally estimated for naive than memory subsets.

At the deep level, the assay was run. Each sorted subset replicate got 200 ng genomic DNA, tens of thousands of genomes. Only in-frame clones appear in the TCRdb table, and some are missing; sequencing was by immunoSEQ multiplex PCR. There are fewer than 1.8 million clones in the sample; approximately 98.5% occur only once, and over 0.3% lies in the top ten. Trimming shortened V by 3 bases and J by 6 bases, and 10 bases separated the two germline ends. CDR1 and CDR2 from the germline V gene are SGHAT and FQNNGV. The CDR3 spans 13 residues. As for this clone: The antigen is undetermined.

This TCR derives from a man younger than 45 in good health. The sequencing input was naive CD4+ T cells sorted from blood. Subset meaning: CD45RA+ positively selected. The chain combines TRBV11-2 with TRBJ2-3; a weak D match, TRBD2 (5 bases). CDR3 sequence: CASSFGVSDTQYF. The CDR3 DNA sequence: TGTGCCAGCAGCTTCGGGGTCAGCGATACGCAGTATTTT.